This TCR beta chain stems from a study of T-cell reconstitution after alpha-beta-depleted transplantation in children. Study outcomes and limitations: It was reported that alpha-beta T cells came from several hundred expanded graft clones (about two months after transplant). Newly produced T cells mostly provided counts and TCRbeta diversity after one year, as hyperexpanded clones declined.

This clonotype was detected ten times or more. Its target is unknown. It was with unique molecular identifiers that the TCRbeta library was prepared. TCRdb redid the calling of the PCR reads with MiXCR, one entry per CDR3 protein. The sample includes about 490,000 distinct CDR3 sequences, 10% to 13% of them seen just once. The TCR was taken from a child under 10 years old with inherited bone marrow failure, due to receive a stem cell transplant. The sequenced sample was PBMCs, obtained before TCRalphabeta/CD19-depleted stem cell transplant.

The CDR3 region is CASSPLGRTYNEQFF. CDR3 sequence (DNA): TGTGCCAGCAGCCCGCTCGGGAGGACCTACAATGAGCAGTTCTTC. V usage is TRBV12-3 or TRBV12-4 and J usage is TRBJ2-1, with 7 bases lining up with TRBD2. The CDR3 runs 15 residues. V was clipped by 6 bases and J by 2 bases; unmatched bases: 7.